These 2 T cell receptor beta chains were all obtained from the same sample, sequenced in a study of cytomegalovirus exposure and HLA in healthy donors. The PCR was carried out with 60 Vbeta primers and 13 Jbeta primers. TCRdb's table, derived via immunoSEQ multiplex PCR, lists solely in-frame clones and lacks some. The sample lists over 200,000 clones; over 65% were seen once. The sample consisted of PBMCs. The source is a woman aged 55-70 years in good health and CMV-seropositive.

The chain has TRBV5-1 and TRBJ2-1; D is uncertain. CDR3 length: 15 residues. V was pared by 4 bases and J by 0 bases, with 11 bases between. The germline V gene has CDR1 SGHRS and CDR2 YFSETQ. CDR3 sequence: CASSTSQSSYNEQFF. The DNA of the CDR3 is TGCGCCAGCAGCACTTCGCAAAGCTCCTACAATGAGCAGTTCTTC.

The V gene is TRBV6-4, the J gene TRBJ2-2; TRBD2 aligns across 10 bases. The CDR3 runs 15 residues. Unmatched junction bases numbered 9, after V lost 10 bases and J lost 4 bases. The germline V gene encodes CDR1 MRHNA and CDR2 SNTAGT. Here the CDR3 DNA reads TGTGCCACCCAAATAACTAGCGGGGCCACCGGGGAGCTGTTTTTT. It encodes CATQITSGATGELFF.